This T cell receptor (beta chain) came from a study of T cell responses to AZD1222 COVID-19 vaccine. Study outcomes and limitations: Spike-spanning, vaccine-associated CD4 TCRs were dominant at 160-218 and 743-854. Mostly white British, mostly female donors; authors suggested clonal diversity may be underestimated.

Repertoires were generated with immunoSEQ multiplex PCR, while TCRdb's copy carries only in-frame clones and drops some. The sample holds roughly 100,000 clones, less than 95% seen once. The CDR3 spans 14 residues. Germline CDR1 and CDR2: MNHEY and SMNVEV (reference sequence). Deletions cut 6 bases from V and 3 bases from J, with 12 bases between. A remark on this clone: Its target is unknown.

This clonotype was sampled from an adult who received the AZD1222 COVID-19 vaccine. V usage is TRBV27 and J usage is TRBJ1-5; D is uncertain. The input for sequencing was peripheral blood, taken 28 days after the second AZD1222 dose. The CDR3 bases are TGTGCCAGCAGGCCCACAAGTTCCAATCAGCCCCAGCATTTT. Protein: CASRPTSSNQPQHF.